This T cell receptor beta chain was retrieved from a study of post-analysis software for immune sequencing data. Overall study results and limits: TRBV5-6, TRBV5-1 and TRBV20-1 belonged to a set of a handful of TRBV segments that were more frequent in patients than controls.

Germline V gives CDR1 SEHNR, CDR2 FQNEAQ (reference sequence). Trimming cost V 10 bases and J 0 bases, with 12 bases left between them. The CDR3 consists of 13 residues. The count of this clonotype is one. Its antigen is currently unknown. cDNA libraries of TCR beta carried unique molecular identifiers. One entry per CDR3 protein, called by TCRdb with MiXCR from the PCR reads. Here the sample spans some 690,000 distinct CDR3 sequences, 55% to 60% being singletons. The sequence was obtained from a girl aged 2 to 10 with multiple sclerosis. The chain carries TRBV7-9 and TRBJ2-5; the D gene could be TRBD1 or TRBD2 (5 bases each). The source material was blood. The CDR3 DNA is TGTGCCACCTCGGGGCAGGACCAAGAGACCCAGTACTTC. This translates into CATSGQDQETQYF.